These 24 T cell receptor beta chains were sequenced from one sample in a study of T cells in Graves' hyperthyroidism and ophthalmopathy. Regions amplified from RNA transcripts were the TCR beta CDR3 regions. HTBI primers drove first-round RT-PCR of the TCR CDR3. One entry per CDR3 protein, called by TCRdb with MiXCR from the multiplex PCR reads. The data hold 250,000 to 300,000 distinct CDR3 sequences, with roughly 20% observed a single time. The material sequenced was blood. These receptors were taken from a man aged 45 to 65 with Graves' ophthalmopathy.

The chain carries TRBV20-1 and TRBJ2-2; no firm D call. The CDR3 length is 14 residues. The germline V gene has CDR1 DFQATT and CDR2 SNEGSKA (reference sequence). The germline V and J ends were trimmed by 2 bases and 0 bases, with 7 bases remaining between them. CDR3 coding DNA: TGCAGTGCTAGAACCGCAGCGAACACCGGGGAGCTGTTTTTT. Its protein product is CSARTAANTGELFF.

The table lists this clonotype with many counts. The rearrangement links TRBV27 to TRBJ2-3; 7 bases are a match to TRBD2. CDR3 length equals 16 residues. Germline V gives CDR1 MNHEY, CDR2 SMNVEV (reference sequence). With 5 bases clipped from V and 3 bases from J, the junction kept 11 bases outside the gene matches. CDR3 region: CASSPPGGLGTDTQYF. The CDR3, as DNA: TGTGCCAGCAGTCCCCCGGGAGGACTAGGAACAGATACGCAGTATTTT.

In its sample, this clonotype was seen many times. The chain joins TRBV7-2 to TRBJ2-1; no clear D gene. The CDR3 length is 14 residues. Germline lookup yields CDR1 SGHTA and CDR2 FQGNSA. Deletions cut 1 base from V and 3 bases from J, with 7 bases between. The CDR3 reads CASSLVRLYNEQFF. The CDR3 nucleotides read TGTGCCAGCAGCTTAGTGCGGCTCTACAATGAGCAGTTCTTC.

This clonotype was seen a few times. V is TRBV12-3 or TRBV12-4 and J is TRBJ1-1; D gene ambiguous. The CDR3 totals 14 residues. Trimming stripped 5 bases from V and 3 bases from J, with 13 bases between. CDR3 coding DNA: TGTGCCAGCAGTCCCGGGGTCGGCGACACTGAAGCTTTCTTT. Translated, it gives CASSPGVGDTEAFF.

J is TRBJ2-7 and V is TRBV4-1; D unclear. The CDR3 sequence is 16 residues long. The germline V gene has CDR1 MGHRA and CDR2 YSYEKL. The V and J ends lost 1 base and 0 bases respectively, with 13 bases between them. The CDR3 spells CASSQADGQISYEQYF. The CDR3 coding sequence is TGCGCCAGCAGCCAAGCGGATGGGCAGATCTCCTACGAGCAGTACTTC.

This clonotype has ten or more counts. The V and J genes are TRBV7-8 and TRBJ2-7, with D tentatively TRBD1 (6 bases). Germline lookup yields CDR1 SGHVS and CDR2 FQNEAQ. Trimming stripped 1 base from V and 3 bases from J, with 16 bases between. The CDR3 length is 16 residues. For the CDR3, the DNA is TGTGCCAGCAGCTTAGGTCAGGGGAGAGTATTCTACGAGCAGTACTTC. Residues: CASSLGQGRVFYEQYF.

The CDR3 region is CASSQDLREAGGGGQYF. DNA for the CDR3: TGTGCCAGCAGCCAAGATCTTCGGGAGGCAGGCGGCGGGGGGCAGTACTTC. The chain is built from TRBV4-2 and TRBJ2-7; 7 positions agree with TRBD2. Germline CDR1 and CDR2: LGHNA and YNFKEQ. The CDR3 loop spans 17 amino acids. V lost 0 bases and J lost 9; bases outside the gene matches: 17.

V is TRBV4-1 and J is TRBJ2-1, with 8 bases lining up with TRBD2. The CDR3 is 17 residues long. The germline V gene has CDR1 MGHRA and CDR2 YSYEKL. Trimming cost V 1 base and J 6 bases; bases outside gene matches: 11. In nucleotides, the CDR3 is TGCGCCAGCAGCCAAGCCCTGGGACTAGGGATAGGCAATGAGCAGTTCTTC. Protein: CASSQALGLGIGNEQFF.

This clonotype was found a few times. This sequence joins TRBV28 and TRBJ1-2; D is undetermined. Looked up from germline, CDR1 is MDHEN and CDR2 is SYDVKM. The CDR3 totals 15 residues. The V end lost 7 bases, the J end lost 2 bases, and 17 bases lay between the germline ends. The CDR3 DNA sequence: TGTGCCAGCAAGTTTCAGGAGAGTTTGAACTATGGCTACACCTTC. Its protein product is CASKFQESLNYGYTF.

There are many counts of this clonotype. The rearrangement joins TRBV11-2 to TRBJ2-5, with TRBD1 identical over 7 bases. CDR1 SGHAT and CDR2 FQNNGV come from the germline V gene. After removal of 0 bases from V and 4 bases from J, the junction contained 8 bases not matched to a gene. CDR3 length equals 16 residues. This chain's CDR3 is CASSLDGVGQRETQYF. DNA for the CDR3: TGTGCCAGCAGCTTAGATGGAGTGGGACAGAGAGAGACCCAGTACTTC.

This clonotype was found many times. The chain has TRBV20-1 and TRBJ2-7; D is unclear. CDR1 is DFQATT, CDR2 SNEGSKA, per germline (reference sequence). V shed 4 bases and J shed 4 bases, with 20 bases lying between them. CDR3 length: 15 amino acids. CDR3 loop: CSATPPALGQYEQYF. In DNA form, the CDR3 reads TGCAGTGCTACCCCACCCGCCCTGGGCCAATACGAGCAGTACTTC.

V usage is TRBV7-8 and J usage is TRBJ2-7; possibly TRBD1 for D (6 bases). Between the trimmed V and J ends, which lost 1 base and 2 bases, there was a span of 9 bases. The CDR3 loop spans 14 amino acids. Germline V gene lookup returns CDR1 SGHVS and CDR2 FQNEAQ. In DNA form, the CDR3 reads TGTGCCAGCAGCTTAGAGCAGGGGCCCTACGAGCAGTACTTC. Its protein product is CASSLEQGPYEQYF.

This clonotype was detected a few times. CDR3 amino acids: CASSIGGGIYNEQFF. The CDR3 DNA reads TGTGCCAGTAGTATTGGCGGAGGGATCTACAATGAGCAGTTCTTC. V is TRBV19 and J is TRBJ2-1; a weak D match, TRBD2 (6 bases). Germline CDR1 is LNHDA and CDR2 is SQIVND (reference sequence). This CDR3 region has 15 residues. V lost 3 bases and J lost 3, with 12 bases in between.

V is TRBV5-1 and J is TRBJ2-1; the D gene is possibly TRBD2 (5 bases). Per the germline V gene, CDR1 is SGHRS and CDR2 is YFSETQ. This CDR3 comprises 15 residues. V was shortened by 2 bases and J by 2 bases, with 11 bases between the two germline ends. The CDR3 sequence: CASSFSLGPYNEQFF. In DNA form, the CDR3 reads TGCGCCAGCAGCTTCTCACTAGGACCCTACAATGAGCAGTTCTTC. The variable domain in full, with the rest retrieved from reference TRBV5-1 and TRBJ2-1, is KAGVTQTPRYLIKTRGQQVTLSCSPISGHRSVSWYQQTPGQGLQFLFEYFSETQRNKGNFPGRFSGRQFSNSRSEMNVSTLELGDSALYLCASSFSLGPYNEQFFGPGTRLTVL.

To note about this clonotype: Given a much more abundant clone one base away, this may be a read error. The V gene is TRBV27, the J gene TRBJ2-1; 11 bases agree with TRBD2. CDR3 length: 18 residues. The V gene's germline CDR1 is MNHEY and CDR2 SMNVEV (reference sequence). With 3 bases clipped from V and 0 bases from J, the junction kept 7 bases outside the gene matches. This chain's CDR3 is CASSLWTSGLASYNEQFF. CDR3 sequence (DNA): TGTGCCAGCAGTTTGTGGACTAGCGGGCTTGCCTCCTACAATGAGCAGTTCTTC.

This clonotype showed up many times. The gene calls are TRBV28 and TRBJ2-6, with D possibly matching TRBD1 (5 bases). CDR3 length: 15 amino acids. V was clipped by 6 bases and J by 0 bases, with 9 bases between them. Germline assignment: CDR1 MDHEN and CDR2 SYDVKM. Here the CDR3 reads CASRRQSSGANVLTF. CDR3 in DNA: TGTGCCAGCAGGCGACAGAGCTCTGGGGCCAACGTCCTGACTTTC.

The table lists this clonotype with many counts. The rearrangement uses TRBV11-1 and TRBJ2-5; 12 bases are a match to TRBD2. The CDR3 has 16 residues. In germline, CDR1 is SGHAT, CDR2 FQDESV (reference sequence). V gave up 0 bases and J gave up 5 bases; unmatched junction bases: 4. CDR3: CASSLAPSGREETQYF. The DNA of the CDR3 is TGTGCCAGCAGCTTAGCGCCTAGCGGGAGGGAGGAGACCCAGTACTTC.

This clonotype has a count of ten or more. The CDR3 nucleotides are TGTGCCAGCAGCTTAGTGGGACTAGCGGCCGGGGAGCTGTTTTTT. As protein: CASSLVGLAAGELFF. The chain carries TRBV7-8 and TRBJ2-2, with 11 positions matching TRBD2. Unmatched junction bases numbered 1, after V lost 1 base and J lost 6 bases. This CDR3 comprises 15 residues. Per germline, CDR1 SGHVS and CDR2 FQNEAQ. Variable domain in full (rest from reference TRBV7-8 and TRBJ2-2): GAGVSQSPRYKVAKRGQDVALRCDPISGHVSLFWYQQALGQGPEFLTYFQNEAQLDKSGLPSDRFFAERPEGSVSTLKIQRTQQEDSAVYLCASSLVGLAAGELFFGEGSRLTVL.

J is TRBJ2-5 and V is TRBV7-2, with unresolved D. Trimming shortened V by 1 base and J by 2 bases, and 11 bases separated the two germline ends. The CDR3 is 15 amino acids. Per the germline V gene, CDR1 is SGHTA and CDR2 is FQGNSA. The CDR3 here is CASSLVLNIQETQYF. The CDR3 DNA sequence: TGTGCCAGCAGCTTAGTACTGAATATTCAAGAGACCCAGTACTTC.

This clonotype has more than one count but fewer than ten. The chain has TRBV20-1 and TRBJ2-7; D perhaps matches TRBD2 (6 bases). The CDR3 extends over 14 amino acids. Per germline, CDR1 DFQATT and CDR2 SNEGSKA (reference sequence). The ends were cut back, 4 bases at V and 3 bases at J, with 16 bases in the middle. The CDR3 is CSATFPGAFYEQYF. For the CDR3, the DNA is TGCAGTGCTACTTTTCCGGGAGCTTTCTACGAGCAGTACTTC.

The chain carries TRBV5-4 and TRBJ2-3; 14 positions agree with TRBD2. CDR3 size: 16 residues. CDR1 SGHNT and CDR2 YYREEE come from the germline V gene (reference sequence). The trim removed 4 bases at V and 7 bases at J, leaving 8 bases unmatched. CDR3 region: CASSPGTSGSGYTQYF. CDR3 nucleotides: TGTGCCAGCAGCCCGGGGACTAGCGGGAGTGGGTATACGCAGTATTTT.

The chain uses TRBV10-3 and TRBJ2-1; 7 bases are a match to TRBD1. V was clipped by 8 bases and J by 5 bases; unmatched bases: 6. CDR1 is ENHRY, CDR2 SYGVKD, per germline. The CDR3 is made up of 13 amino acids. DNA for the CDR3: TGTGCCATCGGATTAGGACAGGACAATGAGCAGTTCTTC. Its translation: CAIGLGQDNEQFF.

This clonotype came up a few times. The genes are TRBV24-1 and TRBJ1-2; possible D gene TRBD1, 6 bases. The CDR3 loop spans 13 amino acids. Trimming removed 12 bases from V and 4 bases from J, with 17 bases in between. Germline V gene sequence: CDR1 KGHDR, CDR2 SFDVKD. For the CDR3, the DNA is TGTGCCGTTCGCAGGGGCAAACCCTATGGCTACACCTTC. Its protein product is CAVRRGKPYGYTF.

The CDR3 nucleotides are TGTGCCAGCAGCCAAGGGGGGCTAGCGGGAGAGATTCAAGAGACCCAGTACTTC. It is translated as CASSQGGLAGEIQETQYF. The V gene is TRBV7-2, the J gene TRBJ2-5, with 10 nucleotides matching TRBD2. The germline V gene encodes CDR1 SGHTA and CDR2 FQGNSA. The junction had 14 bases not matched to a gene; V was cut back by 5 bases and J by 2 bases. The CDR3 covers 18 residues.